Presented here are 12 T cell receptor beta chains from one specimen sequenced in a study of PD-L1 blockade in urothelial cancer. Produced via immunoSEQ multiplex PCR; TCRdb's table is partial and in-frame only. The sample records around 45,000 clones, about nine tenths being singletons. The sample consisted of PBMCs, taken around atezolizumab (anti-PD-L1) treatment. The source is a man aged 80 or over with urothelial cancer.

DNA for the CDR3: TGTGCCAGCAGCGTAGTTCCCCGGACAGGAAACTATGGCTACACCTTC. It specifies CASSVVPRTGNYGYTF. This chain connects TRBV9 to TRBJ1-2; 7 bases map to TRBD1. After removal of 0 bases from V and 2 bases from J, the junction contained 7 bases not matched to a gene. Germline CDR1 SGDLS, CDR2 YYNGEE. The CDR3 extends over 16 amino acids. The complete variable domain, with remaining parts taken from reference TRBV9 and TRBJ1-2, reads DSGVTQTPKHLITATGQRVTLRCSPRSGDLSVYWYQQSLDQGLQFLIQYYNGEERAKGNILERFSAQQFPDLHSELNLSSLELGDSALYFCASSVVPRTGNYGYTFGSGTRLTVV.

This clone has only one observation. This chain links TRBV18 with TRBJ1-2; D is undetermined. Germline V gene lookup returns CDR1 KGHSH and CDR2 LQKENI. V was shortened by 3 bases and J by 6 bases, with 11 bases between the two germline ends. The CDR3 contains 13 residues. The CDR3 loop is CASSPGIRDGYTF. Written as DNA, the CDR3 is TGTGCCAGCTCACCCGGGATCCGGGATGGCTACACCTTC.

The chain has TRBV7-9 and TRBJ2-3; no reliable D call. V dropped 1 base and J dropped 8 bases, with 7 bases sitting between them. The germline V gene encodes CDR1 SEHNR and CDR2 FQNEAQ (reference sequence). The CDR3 is made up of 12 amino acids. The CDR3 region has the DNA TGTGCCAGCAGCTTAGGCCGCGGTACGCAGTATTTT. This gives the protein CASSLGRGTQYF.

The CDR3 DNA reads TGCGCCAGCAGCGGACTCCTTTCTTATGAGCAGTTCTTC. Protein sequence: CASSGLLSYEQFF. The chain links TRBV4-1 to TRBJ2-1; D possibly corresponds to TRBD2 (5 bases). Trimming cost V 5 bases and J 8 bases, with 13 bases left between them. This CDR3 is 13 amino acids long. Germline V lookup: CDR1 MGHRA, CDR2 YSYEKL.

The V gene is TRBV25-1, the J gene TRBJ1-1; possible D gene TRBD1, 6 bases. This CDR3 is 17 amino acids long. Per germline, CDR1 MGHDK and CDR2 SYGVNS. Trimming took 2 bases from V and 1 from J, leaving 17 bases between them. In DNA form, the CDR3 reads TGTGCCAGCAGTGAAAGCGGCGGACAGATGGGGAACACTGAAGCTTTCTTT. Its protein is CASSESGGQMGNTEAFF.

The rearrangement uses TRBV19 and TRBJ2-1; D not certain. V dropped 6 bases and J dropped 5 bases, with 20 bases sitting between them. Per germline, CDR1 LNHDA and CDR2 SQIVND (reference sequence). The CDR3 is 16 amino acids. The CDR3 is CASSKSPSANDNEQFF. CDR3 coding DNA: TGTGCCAGTAGCAAGTCGCCCAGCGCTAACGACAATGAGCAGTTCTTC.

This sequence joins TRBV7-2 and TRBJ2-1, with no clear D. The germline V gene has CDR1 SGHTA and CDR2 FQGNSA. Trimming pared 2 bases from V and 6 bases from J, leaving 11 bases between. The CDR3 sequence is 14 residues long. The DNA of the CDR3 is TGTGCCAGCAGCTTAAGAGACACTTCCAATGAGCAGTTCTTC. Translated: CASSLRDTSNEQFF.

The DNA for the CDR3 is TGCAGCGTCCGTAGCGGGAGTGGCTACGAGCAGTACTTC. It encodes CSVRSGSGYEQYF. The chain uses TRBV29-1 and TRBJ2-7; 9 bases are shared with TRBD2. Trimming at V came to 6 bases and at J to 3 bases, leaving 6 bases not matched to a gene. Germline CDR1 reads SQVTM; CDR2 reads ANQGSEA. The CDR3 has 13 amino acids.

CDR3 DNA sequence: TGTGCCAGCAGTTTGGGGACTACTGGCAAAAACATTCAGTACTTC. Its protein is CASSLGTTGKNIQYF. The gene calls are TRBV28 and TRBJ2-4; 7 bases map to TRBD2. V was clipped by 3 bases and J by 3 bases; unmatched bases: 5. The CDR3 is 15 residues long. Germline-derived CDR1 and CDR2 are MDHEN and SYDVKM.

The chain couples TRBV29-1 to TRBJ2-2, with D unclear. CDR1 SQVTM and CDR2 ANQGSEA come from the germline V gene. There are 14 residues in the CDR3. V was clipped by 3 bases and J by 1 base, with 9 bases between them. The CDR3, as DNA: TGCAGCGTTGAGGGCAGAAAGAACACCGGGGAGCTGTTTTTT. This sequence encodes CSVEGRKNTGELFF.

The chain has TRBV18 and TRBJ2-1; D is possibly TRBD1 (6 bases). V lost 3 bases and J 7 bases, leaving 16 bases between the germline ends. The CDR3 loop spans 15 amino acids. Germline V lookup: CDR1 KGHSH, CDR2 LQKENI. The CDR3 loop reads CASSPIEDRRNEQFF. The CDR3 DNA reads TGTGCCAGCTCACCCATAGAGGACAGACGTAATGAGCAGTTCTTC.

The chain joins TRBV2 to TRBJ2-3; 8 bases line up with TRBD2. V lost 6 bases to trimming and J lost 4 bases; unmatched junction nucleotides: 6. This CDR3 has 14 amino acids. CDR1 and CDR2 from the germline V gene are SNHLY and FYNNEI. CDR3 loop: CASREGTSADTQYF. CDR3 DNA sequence: TGTGCCAGCAGGGAGGGGACTAGTGCAGATACGCAGTATTTT.